The next 20 T cell receptor beta chains were all read from a single sample in a study of T-cell memory formation after mild COVID-19. TCRdb re-derived calls from the 5' RACE reads in MiXCR, one entry per CDR3 protein. This table has 190,000 or so distinct CDR3 sequences, 27% appearing once. The material sequenced was PBMCs or a T cell subset sorted from them (not recorded which). These receptor sequences come from an adult woman who had mild COVID-19 (a few samples of this study predate the infection). Cell type and time point are not known.

This clonotype was detected a few times. The chain uses TRBV4-3 and TRBJ2-3, with D uncertain. This CDR3 has 17 residues. V shed 0 bases and J shed 4 bases, with 17 bases lying between them. Germline-derived CDR1 and CDR2 are LGHNA and YSLEER. The CDR3 is CASSQDPPMGSPDTQYF. CDR3 nucleotide sequence: TGCGCCAGCAGCCAAGATCCTCCAATGGGGTCCCCAGATACGCAGTATTTT.

The rearrangement uses TRBV20-1 and TRBJ2-4, with D maybe TRBD2 (7 bases). Trimming cost V 2 bases and J 0 bases, with 17 bases left between them. CDR1 and CDR2 (germline): DFQATT, SNEGSKA (reference sequence). The CDR3 consists of 17 residues. Here the CDR3 reads CSARRGGIQLAKNIQYF. The CDR3 DNA is TGCAGTGCTAGACGCGGGGGCATCCAATTAGCCAAAAACATTCAGTACTTC.

This clonotype was observed a few times. This chain uses TRBV11-1 with TRBJ2-7; TRBD1 might be the D (6 bases). CDR1 SGHAT and CDR2 FQDESV come from the germline V gene (reference sequence). The CDR3 runs 19 residues. Deletions cut 5 bases from V and 1 base from J, with 27 bases between. DNA of the CDR3: TGTGCCAGCAGCGGGCCCCGCCGGGGAAAACAGGGCACTTCCTACGAGCAGTACTTC. Amino acids: CASSGPRRGKQGTSYEQYF.

The rearrangement joins TRBV3-1 to TRBJ2-6, with D perhaps matching TRBD1 (5 bases). Germline CDR1 and CDR2: LGHDT and YNNKEL (reference sequence). This CDR3 comprises 17 residues. Trimming left V 2 bases short and J 2 bases short, with 13 bases between. CDR3 nucleotides: TGTGCCAGCAGCCAAAATCAGGGTACTGCTGGGGCCAACGTCCTGACTTTC. Translation: CASSQNQGTAGANVLTF.

The J gene is TRBJ1-3, the V gene TRBV27; no reliable D call. Germline V gene lookup returns CDR1 MNHEY and CDR2 SMNVEV (reference sequence). This CDR3 contains 11 residues. Trimming took off 3 bases at V and 11 bases at J, with 8 bases between the two ends. The CDR3 here is CASSFLGSIYF. The CDR3 DNA reads TGTGCCAGCAGTTTTCTCGGTTCCATATATTTT.

The chain links TRBV29-1 to TRBJ1-5; 7 nucleotides match TRBD1. The germline CDR1 and CDR2 sequences are SQVTM and ANQGSEA. The CDR3 loop spans 13 amino acids. V trimming: 8 bases; J trimming: 2 bases; junction bases outside the gene matches: 6. The CDR3 region is CSISGGGNQPQHF. The CDR3 coding sequence is TGCAGCATCTCAGGGGGTGGCAATCAGCCCCAGCATTTT.

The chain is built from TRBV6-2 or TRBV6-3 and TRBJ2-2, with D uncertain. Germline V gene data show CDR1 as MNHEY and CDR2 as SVGEGT. Trimming took 2 bases from V and 6 from J, leaving 7 bases between them. This CDR3 has 13 amino acids. For the CDR3, the DNA is TGTGCCAGCAGTTACAATCGTCCCGGGGAGCTGTTTTTT. This sequence encodes CASSYNRPGELFF.

The chain carries TRBV5-1 and TRBJ1-2; D remains unclear. CDR3 size: 14 residues. The germline V gene has CDR1 SGHRS and CDR2 YFSETQ. V dropped 0 bases and J dropped 6 bases, with 12 bases sitting between them. CDR3 protein: CASSLEEKIDGYTF. The CDR3 bases are TGCGCCAGCAGCTTGGAGGAGAAGATAGATGGCTACACCTTC.

V gene TRBV9 combines with J gene TRBJ2-3; 9 positions agree with TRBD2. After removal of 0 bases from V and 0 bases from J, the junction contained 11 bases not matched to a gene. There are 19 residues in the CDR3. Germline V gives CDR1 SGDLS, CDR2 YYNGEE. The CDR3: CASSVGVSGSWTSTDTQYF. CDR3 sequence (DNA): TGTGCCAGCAGCGTAGGAGTTAGCGGGAGTTGGACGAGCACAGATACGCAGTATTTT.

V and J are TRBV9 and TRBJ2-1; 8 bases are a match to TRBD2. V was pared by 0 bases and J by 0 bases, with 5 bases of the junction left unmatched. The CDR3 consists of 17 residues. The V gene's germline CDR1 is SGDLS and CDR2 YYNGEE. The CDR3: CASSVVGAGASYNEQFF. CDR3 sequence (DNA): TGTGCCAGCAGCGTAGTTGGAGCGGGAGCCTCCTACAATGAGCAGTTCTTC.

The genes are TRBV18 and TRBJ1-1; D is perhaps TRBD1 (6 bases). Trimming pared 1 base from V and 1 base from J, leaving 10 bases between. The CDR3 is 15 amino acids. Per the germline V gene, CDR1 is KGHSH and CDR2 is LQKENI. The CDR3 sequence is CASSPLQGQNTEAFF. CDR3 DNA: TGTGCCAGCTCACCACTACAGGGCCAGAACACTGAAGCTTTCTTT. The variable domain in full, completed from reference TRBV18 and TRBJ1-1, reads NAGVMQNPRHLVRRRGQEARLRCSPMKGHSHVYWYRQLPEEGLKFMVYLQKENIIDESGMPKERFSAEFPKEGPSILRIQQVVRGDSAAYFCASSPLQGQNTEAFFGQGTRLTVV.

The table lists this clonotype with a few counts. The chain is built from TRBV7-2 and TRBJ2-2; D is possibly TRBD2 (6 bases). V was clipped by 5 bases and J by 6 bases, with 13 bases between them. Germline values: CDR1 SGHTA, CDR2 FQGNSA. CDR3 length equals 14 residues. CDR3 DNA sequence: TGTGCCAGCAGCCCCCGCTCGGGGGCCGGGGAGCTGTTTTTT. Its translation: CASSPRSGAGELFF.

This chain links TRBV9 with TRBJ2-2; weak D call: TRBD1 (6 bases). The V gene lost 4 bases and the J gene lost 5 bases, with 6 bases spanning the gap. The CDR3 is 12 amino acids. Germline CDR1 and CDR2: SGDLS and YYNGEE. This chain's CDR3 is CASSTGTGELFF. The DNA of the CDR3 is TGTGCCAGCAGCACAGGGACCGGGGAGCTGTTTTTT.

V usage is TRBV24-1 and J usage is TRBJ1-2; 9 nucleotides agree with TRBD1. The CDR3 has 14 residues. V was pared by 3 bases and J by 11 bases, with 9 bases of the junction left unmatched. The V gene's germline CDR1 is KGHDR and CDR2 SFDVKD. The CDR3 DNA sequence: TGTGCCACCAGTGATCCCGGGACAGGGACTCTATACACCTTC. Translating it yields CATSDPGTGTLYTF.

The chain combines TRBV5-1 with TRBJ2-6; possibly TRBD1 for D (5 bases). CDR3 length equals 18 residues. Germline CDR1 and CDR2: SGHRS and YFSETQ. V shed 0 bases and J shed 0 bases, with 13 bases lying between them. The CDR3 DNA reads as TGCGCCAGCAGCTTGGGGCAGGGCAGACTCTCTGGGGCCAACGTCCTGACTTTC. It yields the protein CASSLGQGRLSGANVLTF.

The V and J genes are TRBV6-6 and TRBJ1-1, with a tentative D call TRBD1 (6 bases). The V end was cut by 0 bases, the J end by 5 bases, with 10 bases between. This CDR3 contains 14 residues. Germline CDR1 and CDR2: MNHNY and SVGAGI (reference sequence). The CDR3 reads CASSYSAGVTEAFF. CDR3 DNA: TGTGCCAGCAGTTACTCAGCAGGGGTAACTGAAGCTTTCTTT.

The gene calls are TRBV24-1 and TRBJ2-5; TRBD2 matches at 12 bases. The CDR3 spans 14 residues. Germline lookup yields CDR1 KGHDR and CDR2 SFDVKD. V lost 7 bases, J lost 2 bases, and 1 base stayed unmatched. The CDR3 region is CATRGTSGQETQYF. The CDR3 DNA follows: TGTGCCACCAGGGGGACTAGCGGGCAAGAGACCCAGTACTTC.

This clonotype showed up just a few times. The V and J genes are TRBV24-1 and TRBJ2-1; no definite D call. Germline V lookup: CDR1 KGHDR, CDR2 SFDVKD. The CDR3 runs 16 residues. V was shortened by 1 base and J by 5 bases, with 14 bases between the two germline ends. The CDR3 DNA reads as TGTGCCACCAGTGATTTTGGGAAAATAGGTCACAATGAGCAGTTCTTC. Protein: CATSDFGKIGHNEQFF.

This sequence joins TRBV7-2 and TRBJ2-1; 8 positions agree with TRBD2. J gave up 12 bases and V 7 bases, and 14 bases lay outside the gene matches. CDR1 is SGHTA and CDR2 is FQGNSA in the germline V gene. The CDR3 is 14 amino acids. The CDR3 nucleotides read TGTGCCAGCACCCCGGGACTAGATTATTATGTGCAGTTCTTC. It translates to CASTPGLDYYVQFF. Together with reference TRBV7-2 and TRBJ2-1, the CDR3 gives the full variable domain: GAGVSQSPSNKVTEKGKDVELRCDPISGHTALYWYRQSLGQGLEFLIYFQGNSAPDKSGLPSDRFSAERTGGSVSTLTIQRTQQEDSAVYLCASTPGLDYYVQFFGPGTRLTVL.

The chain recombines TRBV4-2 with TRBJ1-2; D is uncertain. With 4 bases removed from V and 2 bases from J, the gap between germline ends came to 14 bases. Germline CDR1 is LGHNA and CDR2 is YNFKEQ. This CDR3 spans 15 amino acids. CDR3 nucleotides: TGTGCCAGCAGCCCTCTCACGGCGGGGAACTATGGCTACACCTTC. The encoded protein is CASSPLTAGNYGYTF.